This T cell receptor beta chain came from a study of T cells in localized non-small cell lung cancer. Regarding the study as a whole: Density of T cells in blood, when higher, went with longer overall survival. Detection in adjacent lung was observed for a median 57 of the top 100 tumor clones. Uninvolved adjacent lung showed the highest T cell clonality, exceeding tumor.

J was trimmed by 3 bases and V by 6 bases; bases with no gene match: 8. This CDR3 region has 15 residues. Germline CDR1 MNHNS, CDR2 SASEGT. Details on this clone: Its antigen is unknown.

Libraries were prepared by immunoSEQ multiplex PCR; TCRdb keeps only in-frame clonotypes and omits some of them. Of about 56,000 clones listed, about nine tenths were seen once; the top ten hold about 5.6%. This receptor was identified in a woman aged 35 to 70 with stage I lung adenocarcinoma. The sample in question was peripheral blood, obtained before any cancer treatment. The chain carries TRBV6-1 and TRBJ2-1; 7 nucleotides align to TRBD2. The CDR3 is CASRATGGGYNEQFF. The CDR3, as DNA: TGTGCCAGCAGAGCAACCGGCGGGGGCTACAATGAGCAGTTCTTC.